This TCR beta chain came from a study of cytomegalovirus exposure and HLA in healthy donors. A multiplex PCR was run with 60 Vbeta primers and 13 Jbeta primers. Using immunoSEQ multiplex PCR, the repertoire was profiled, and TCRdb retains in-frame clones only, with some absent. The sample records around 170,000 clones, more than 75% being singletons. Worth noting for this clone: The antigen remains undetermined.

The CDR3 runs to 11 residues. V was trimmed by 6 bases and J by 3 bases, leaving 6 bases between them. Germline values: CDR1 DFQATT, CDR2 SNEGSKA (reference sequence). The study, taken as a whole, reports: Trimming of TCR beta V- and J-genes showed a link, identified in a later analysis, to a missense DCLRE1C variant. Overall, under 200 TCR beta chains were annotated as cytomegalovirus-associated. In a later analysis, at a false discovery rate of 0.05, under 20,000 TCR beta sequences were associated with HLA alleles.

Sample: PBMCs. This chain links TRBV20-1 with TRBJ1-3; D is unclear. This TCR came from a woman between 50 and 59 years old in good health and CMV-seropositive. The CDR3 spells CSAGIGNTIYF. The CDR3 bases are TGCAGTGCCGGGATTGGAAACACCATATATTTT.